These 14 T cell receptor beta chains originate from one sample sequenced in a study of shared clonotypes between healthy human individuals. Positive CCR7 selection of CD45RO-negative cells yielded the naive CD8 cells, and terminally differentiated effector memory CD45RA+ cells were excluded. This table comes from immunoSEQ multiplex PCR, and its TCRdb copy is limited to in-frame clones, with some not included. The table shows hundreds of thousands of clones, with under 95% occurring only once. Sequencing used naive CD8+ T cells sorted from blood. The source is a man between 25 and 39 years old in good health.

The V call is TRBV4-1, the J call TRBJ1-1; D unresolved. This CDR3 region has 13 residues. Trimming removed 1 base from V and 6 bases from J, with 9 bases in between. Germline CDR1 reads MGHRA; CDR2 reads YSYEKL. CDR3 coding DNA: TGCGCCAGCAGCCAAGTGAATCTCGCTGAAGCTTTCTTT. Translating it yields CASSQVNLAEAFF.

The V and J genes are TRBV30 and TRBJ1-2; D gene unclear. With 1 base removed from V and 4 bases from J, the gap between germline ends came to 4 bases. The germline gives CDR1 GTSNPN, CDR2 SVGIG (reference sequence). The CDR3 has 11 residues. This chain's CDR3 is CAWSGTYGYTF. CDR3 nucleotide sequence: TGTGCCTGGAGTGGCACCTATGGCTACACCTTC.

This CDR3 reads CASSLLGGAAGNQPQHF. CDR3 nucleotides: TGTGCCAGCAGTTTATTAGGGGGGGCTGCGGGCAATCAGCCCCAGCATTTT. J is TRBJ1-5 and V is TRBV28, with D perhaps matching TRBD1 (6 bases). Trimming took off 1 base at V and 2 bases at J, with 15 bases between the two ends. CDR1 and CDR2 (germline): MDHEN, SYDVKM. The CDR3 loop spans 17 amino acids.

The chain recombines TRBV7-2 with TRBJ2-7; D is uncertain. The CDR3 length is 13 residues. V lost 5 bases and J 4 bases, leaving 12 bases between the germline ends. CDR1 is SGHTA and CDR2 is FQGNSA in the germline V gene. In nucleotides, the CDR3 is TGTGCCAGCAGCCCCCAAACTCTGTACGAGCAGTACTTC. This encodes CASSPQTLYEQYF.

The J gene is TRBJ1-4, the V gene TRBV2; D is unclear. Trimming cost V 1 base and J 8 bases, with 5 bases left between them. The CDR3 is 12 residues long. The germline V gene encodes CDR1 SNHLY and CDR2 FYNNEI. CDR3 bases: TGTGCCAGCAGTGAAGTGAGGGAAAAACTGTTTTTT. Protein sequence: CASSEVREKLFF.

The rearrangement links TRBV7-2 to TRBJ1-2; tentative D call: TRBD1 (6 bases). Germline V gene sequence: CDR1 SGHTA, CDR2 FQGNSA. Trimming took 7 bases from V and 2 from J, leaving 23 bases between them. The length of the CDR3 is 17 residues. This chain's CDR3 is CASTAPGQGFRNYGYTF. The CDR3, as DNA: TGTGCCAGCACGGCCCCGGGCCAGGGGTTTAGAAACTATGGCTACACCTTC.

About this clone: Other DNA sequences in this specimen translate into the identical CDR3. V usage is TRBV29-1 and J usage is TRBJ1-2; D gene unclear. Trimming left V 0 bases short and J 5 bases short, with 4 bases between. Germline CDR1 SQVTM, CDR2 ANQGSEA. This CDR3 spans 11 amino acids. The CDR3 is CSVEEDYGYTF. CDR3 bases: TGCAGCGTTGAAGAAGATTATGGCTACACCTTC. The full variable domain, in which reference TRBV29-1 and TRBJ1-2 provide the parts outside the CDR3, is SAVISQKPSRDICQRGTSLTIQCQVDSQVTMMFWYRQQPGQSLTLIATANQGSEATYESGFVIDKFPISRPNLTFSTLTVSNMSPEDSSIYLCSVEEDYGYTFGSGTRLTVV.

This clone was detected a few times. The CDR3 bases are TGCGCCAGCAGCCAAGATCCCTACACCGGGGAGCTGTTTTTT. Translated, it gives CASSQDPYTGELFF. The rearrangement joins TRBV4-1 to TRBJ2-2; D gene ambiguous. Trimming shortened V by 0 bases and J by 3 bases, and 5 bases separated the two germline ends. CDR3 length: 14 residues. The germline CDR1 and CDR2 sequences are MGHRA and YSYEKL.

This clone was observed a single time. The chain is built from TRBV7-2 and TRBJ1-1; D gene unclear. The V gene's germline CDR1 is SGHTA and CDR2 FQGNSA. With 7 bases removed from V and 2 bases from J, the gap between germline ends came to 17 bases. The CDR3 length is 15 residues. CDR3 bases: TGTGCCAGCATCCCATGGGGTAAAATCAACACTGAAGCTTTCTTT. Translated, it gives CASIPWGKINTEAFF. Full variable domain (rest looked up from reference TRBV7-2 and TRBJ1-1): GAGVSQSPSNKVTEKGKDVELRCDPISGHTALYWYRQSLGQGLEFLIYFQGNSAPDKSGLPSDRFSAERTGGSVSTLTIQRTQQEDSAVYLCASIPWGKINTEAFFGQGTRLTVV.

The chain has TRBV6-5 and TRBJ2-7; 8 positions match TRBD1. This CDR3 spans 14 amino acids. Losses at the gene ends were 5 bases for V and 0 bases for J; bases not matched to a gene: 3. Germline assignment: CDR1 MNHEY and CDR2 SVGAGI. CDR3 in amino acids: CASSATGGSYEQYF. In DNA form, the CDR3 reads TGTGCCAGCAGTGCAACAGGGGGCTCCTACGAGCAGTACTTC.

CDR3 in DNA: TGTGCCAGCAGCTTGTGGGGACCCTACGAGCAGTACTTC. This translates into CASSLWGPYEQYF. This chain uses TRBV5-5 with TRBJ2-7; D tentatively fits TRBD1 or TRBD2 (5 bases each). The CDR3 has 13 residues. CDR1 is SGHKS and CDR2 is YYEKEE in the germline V gene (reference sequence). Trimming shortened V by 1 base and J by 2 bases, and 7 bases separated the two germline ends.

The chain has TRBV7-3 and TRBJ2-1; D remains unclear. The CDR3 covers 13 residues. The germline V gene encodes CDR1 SGHTA and CDR2 FQGTGA. The ends were cut back, 4 bases at V and 8 bases at J, with 12 bases in the middle. The DNA of the CDR3 is TGTGCCAGCAGCTCCCTTCCGGTCGATGAGCAGTTCTTC. As protein: CASSSLPVDEQFF.

About this clone itself: Other DNA sequences in this specimen translate into the identical CDR3. The chain recombines TRBV5-6 with TRBJ1-5, with 7 positions matching TRBD1. Germline lookup yields CDR1 SGHDT and CDR2 YYEEEE. This CDR3 region has 14 residues. V was clipped by 5 bases and J by 1 base; unmatched bases: 3. DNA for the CDR3: TGTGCCAGCAGTCTACAGGGGAGCAATCAGCCCCAGCATTTT. Encoded protein: CASSLQGSNQPQHF. The full variable domain, in which reference TRBV5-6 and TRBJ1-5 provide the parts outside the CDR3, is DAGVTQSPTHLIKTRGQQVTLRCSPKSGHDTVSWYQQALGQGPQFIFQYYEEEERQRGNFPDRFSGHQFPNYSSELNVNALLLGDSALYLCASSLQGSNQPQHFGDGTRLSIL.

The chain couples TRBV28 to TRBJ1-1; D ambiguous. Germline V gives CDR1 MDHEN, CDR2 SYDVKM. V lost 1 base to trimming and J lost 0 bases, with 9 bases between them. The CDR3 sequence is 15 residues long. Here the CDR3 DNA reads TGTGCCAGCAGTTTATACCGTGACATGAACACTGAAGCTTTCTTT. Translated, it gives CASSLYRDMNTEAFF.